This T cell receptor beta chain was identified during a study of blood T cell repertoires in COVID-19. Study-wide context: The United States, Italy and Spain were the sources of the acute and convalescent COVID-19 samples. Sources were T cells, B-cell-depleted T cells, or PBMCs; the material itself was cDNA or gDNA.

Germline V gives CDR1 SGDLS, CDR2 YYNGEE. This CDR3 comprises 14 residues. J gave up 4 bases and V 3 bases, and 2 bases lay outside the gene matches. As processed by the authors: By means of reference gene primer amplification, nucleated cell counts were estimated. The data were produced by immunoSEQ multiplex PCR, yet TCRdb's version contains in-frame clones alone and is incomplete. From that table come the V and J calls and clone size; the DNA was used to work out D and trimming. The sample includes under 300,000 clones, around 84% of them seen just once. The chain carries TRBV9 and TRBJ2-3, with 10 bases aligning to TRBD2. This sequence was found in a woman aged 18 to 35 with acute or convalescent COVID-19. Material for sequencing was peripheral blood. As DNA, the CDR3 is TGTGCCAGCAGCGCTAGCGGGAGTGCAGATACGCAGTATTTT. Its protein product is CASSASGSADTQYF.